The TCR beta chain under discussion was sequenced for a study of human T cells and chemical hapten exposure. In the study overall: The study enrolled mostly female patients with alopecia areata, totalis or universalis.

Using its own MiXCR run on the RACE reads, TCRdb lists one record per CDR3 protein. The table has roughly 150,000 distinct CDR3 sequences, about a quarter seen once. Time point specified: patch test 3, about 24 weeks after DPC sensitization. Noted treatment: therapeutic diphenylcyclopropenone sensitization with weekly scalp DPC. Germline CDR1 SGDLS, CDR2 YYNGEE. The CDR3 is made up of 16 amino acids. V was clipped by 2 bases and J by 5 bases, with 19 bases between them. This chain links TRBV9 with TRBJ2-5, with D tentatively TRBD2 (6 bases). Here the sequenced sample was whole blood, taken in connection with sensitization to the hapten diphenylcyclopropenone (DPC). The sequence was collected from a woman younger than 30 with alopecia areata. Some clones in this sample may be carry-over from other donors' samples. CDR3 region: CASSVGRTGRMETQYF. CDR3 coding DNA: TGTGCCAGCAGCGTGGGGAGGACGGGAAGGATGGAGACCCAGTACTTC.